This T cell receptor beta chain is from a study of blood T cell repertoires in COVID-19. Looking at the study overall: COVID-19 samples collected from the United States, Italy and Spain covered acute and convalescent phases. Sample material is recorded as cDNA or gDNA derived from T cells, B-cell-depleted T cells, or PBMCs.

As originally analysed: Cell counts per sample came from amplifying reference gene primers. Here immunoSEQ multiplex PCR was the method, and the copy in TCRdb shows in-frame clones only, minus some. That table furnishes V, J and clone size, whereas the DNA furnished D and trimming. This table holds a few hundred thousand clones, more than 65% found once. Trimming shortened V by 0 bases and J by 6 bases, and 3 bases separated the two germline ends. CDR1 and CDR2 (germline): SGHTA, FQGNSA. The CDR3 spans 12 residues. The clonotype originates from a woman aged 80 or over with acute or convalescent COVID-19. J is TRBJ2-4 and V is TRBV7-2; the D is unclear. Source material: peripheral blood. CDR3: CASSLAANIQYF. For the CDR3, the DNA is TGTGCCAGCAGCTTAGCGGCAAACATTCAGTACTTC.